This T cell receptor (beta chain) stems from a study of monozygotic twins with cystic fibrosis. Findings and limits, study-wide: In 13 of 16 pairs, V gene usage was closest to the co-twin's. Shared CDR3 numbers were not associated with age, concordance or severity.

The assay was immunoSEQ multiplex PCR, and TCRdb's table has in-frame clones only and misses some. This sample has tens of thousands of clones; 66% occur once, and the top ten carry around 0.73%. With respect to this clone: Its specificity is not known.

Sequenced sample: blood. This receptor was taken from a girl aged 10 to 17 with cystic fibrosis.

The CDR3 DNA reads TGTGCCAGCAGCACCCGACGGGAGCGGGGAGATACGCAGTATTTT. Translation: CASSTRRERGDTQYF. V gene TRBV21-1 combines with J gene TRBJ2-3; the table gives TRBD2 as D, unverified against the DNA. TRBV21-1 is assigned pseudogene status. The CDR3 length is 15 residues.